What follows describes a single TCR beta chain. This specimen belongs to a study of T cell changes during pregnancy in multiple sclerosis. Germline V gives CDR1 SGHNT, CDR2 YENEEA. This CDR3 region has 14 residues. V lost 1 base, J lost 5 bases, and 11 bases lay in between. Libraries were prepared by immunoSEQ multiplex PCR; TCRdb keeps only in-frame clonotypes and omits some of them. The data contain under 90,000 clones, roughly 89% of them seen just once; the ten biggest clones take up 3% to 4.5%. This material consisted of peripheral blood, taken after pregnancy. The receptor comes from a female donor in good health, enrolled as a control in a pregnancy study. The rearrangement links TRBV11-3 to TRBJ2-5; unclear D gene. For the CDR3, the DNA is TGTGCCAGCAGCTTAGGGTCAGTAGCTGAGACCCAGTACTTC. Protein product: CASSLGSVAETQYF.